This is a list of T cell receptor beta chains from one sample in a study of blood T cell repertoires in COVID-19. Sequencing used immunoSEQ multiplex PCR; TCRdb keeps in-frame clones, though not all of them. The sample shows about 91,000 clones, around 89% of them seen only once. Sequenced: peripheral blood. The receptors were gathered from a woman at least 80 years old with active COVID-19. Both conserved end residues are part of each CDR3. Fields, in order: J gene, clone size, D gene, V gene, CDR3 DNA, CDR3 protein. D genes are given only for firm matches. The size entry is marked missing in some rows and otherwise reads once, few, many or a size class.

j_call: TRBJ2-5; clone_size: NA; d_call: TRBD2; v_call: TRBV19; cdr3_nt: TGTGCCAGTAGTGTACTAGCGGGAGAAGAGACCCAGTACTTC; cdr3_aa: CASSVLAGEETQYF
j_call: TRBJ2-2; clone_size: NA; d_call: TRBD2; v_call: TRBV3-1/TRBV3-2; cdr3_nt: TGTGCCAGCAGCCAACCATGGGTAACTAGCGGAGTGAACACCGGGGAGCTGTTTTTT; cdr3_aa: CASSQPWVTSGVNTGELFF
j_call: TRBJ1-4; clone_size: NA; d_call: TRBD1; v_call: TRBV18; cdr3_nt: TGTGCCAGCTCACCAACAGGGGGAGCAACTAATGAAAAACTGTTTTTT; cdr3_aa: CASSPTGGATNEKLFF
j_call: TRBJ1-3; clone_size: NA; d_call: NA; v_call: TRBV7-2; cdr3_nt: TGTGCCAGCAGCCCCCGGCAGGGGCTTTCTGGAAACACCATATATTTT; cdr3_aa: CASSPRQGLSGNTIYF
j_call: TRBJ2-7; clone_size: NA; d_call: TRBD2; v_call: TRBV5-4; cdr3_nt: TGTGCCAGCAGCCGGGGAGGAGCGGGAGGGGAATACGAGCAGTACTTC; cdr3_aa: CASSRGGAGGEYEQYF
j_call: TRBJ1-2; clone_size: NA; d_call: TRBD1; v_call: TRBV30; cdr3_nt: TGTGCCTGGATCCCGGACAGGGCGAACTATGGCTACACCTTC; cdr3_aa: CAWIPDRANYGYTF
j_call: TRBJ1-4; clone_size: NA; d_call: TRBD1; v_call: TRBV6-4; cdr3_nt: TGTGCCAGCAGTGCAGGGGGAGCTAATGAAAAACTGTTTTTT; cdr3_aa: CASSAGGANEKLFF
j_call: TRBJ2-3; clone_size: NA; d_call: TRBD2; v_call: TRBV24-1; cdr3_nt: TGTGCCACCAGTCGGGCGGGAGGGGGCGAGGATACGCAGTATTTT; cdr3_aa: CATSRAGGGEDTQYF
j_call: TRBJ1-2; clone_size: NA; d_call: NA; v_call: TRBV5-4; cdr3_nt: TGTGCCAGCAGCGTTACTACGGGGGGCTACACCTTC; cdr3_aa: CASSVTTGGYTF
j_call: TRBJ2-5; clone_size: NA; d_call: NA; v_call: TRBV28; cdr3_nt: TGTGCCAGCAGTTTCGGGCGGCGGGGTGGTGAGACCCAGTACTTC; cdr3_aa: CASSFGRRGGETQYF
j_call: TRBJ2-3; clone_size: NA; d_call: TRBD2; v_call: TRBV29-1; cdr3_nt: TGCAGCGTTATATTGACTAGCGGGAGCACAGATACGCAGTATTTT; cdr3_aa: CSVILTSGSTDTQYF
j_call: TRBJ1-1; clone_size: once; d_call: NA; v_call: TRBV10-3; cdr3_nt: TGTGCCATCAGCGCAAACACCGCGAACACTGAAGCTTTCTTT; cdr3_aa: CAISANTANTEAFF